These T cell receptor beta chains were read from a single sample in a study of CD8 T cells in ankylosing spondylitis. TCRdb analysed the 5' RACE reads with MiXCR anew, one entry per CDR3 protein. In the table there are some 330,000 distinct CDR3 sequences, 8% of which are singletons. The sample comprised blood, either unsorted or a sorted T cell fraction (not recorded which). The receptor source for this set is a male donor with ankylosing spondylitis. The CDR3 runs from the conserved cysteine through the conserved F or W. D genes are given only for firm matches. Not all rows give a size; the values are once, few, many and, for expanded clones, a class.

>TRBV12-3/TRBV12-4|NA|NA|TRBJ1-2
CASSRRGGQGFGYTF
TGTGCCAGCAGCCGGCGGGGAGGGCAAGGTTTTGGCTACACCTTC
>TRBV11-2|NA|NA|TRBJ2-2
CASSLADRNTGELFF
TGTGCCAGCAGCTTAGCCGACAGGAACACCGGGGAGCTGTTTTTT
>TRBV28|NA|NA|TRBJ2-7
CASSLMSAGAFPYEQYF
TGTGCCAGCAGTTTAATGTCTGCCGGGGCCTTTCCCTACGAGCAGTACTTC
>TRBV5-1|few|TRBD1|TRBJ2-1
CASSRYRGHNEQFF
TGCGCCAGCAGCCGCTACAGGGGCCACAATGAGCAGTTCTTC
>TRBV4-1|few|TRBD1|TRBJ2-2
CASSQGWTGPTGELFF
TGCGCCAGCAGCCAAGGGTGGACAGGCCCCACCGGGGAGCTGTTTTTT
>TRBV5-1|NA|NA|TRBJ1-5
CASSLEGRASGQPQHF
TGCGCCAGCAGCTTGGAAGGCAGGGCATCGGGACAGCCCCAGCATTTT
>TRBV10-3|few|TRBD1|TRBJ2-7
CAISELQGAYEQYF
TGTGCCATCAGTGAGTTGCAGGGGGCCTACGAGCAGTACTTC
>TRBV5-1|NA|TRBD1|TRBJ2-7
CASSYPDRLHEQYF
TGCGCCAGCAGTTATCCGGACAGGCTCCACGAGCAGTACTTC
>TRBV5-1|many|NA|TRBJ2-7
CASSANGYEQYF
TGCGCCAGCAGCGCCAACGGTTACGAGCAGTACTTC
>TRBV29-1|many|NA|TRBJ1-2
CSVEGNQGYGYTF
TGCAGCGTTGAAGGAAACCAGGGGTATGGCTACACCTTC
>TRBV27|few|NA|TRBJ2-7
CASSPSWEYHEQYF
TGTGCCAGCAGTCCATCGTGGGAGTACCACGAGCAGTACTTC
>TRBV11-3|many|NA|TRBJ1-1
CASSLYGDMNTEAFF
TGTGCCAGCAGCTTATATGGGGACATGAACACTGAAGCTTTCTTT
>TRBV5-1|few|NA|TRBJ2-1
CASSRGSYPEGHNEQFF
TGCGCCAGCAGTCGTGGGTCGTACCCAGAAGGCCACAATGAGCAGTTCTTC
>TRBV28|NA|NA|TRBJ1-5
CASSSIGLEPQHF
TGTGCCAGCAGTTCTATTGGTTTGGAGCCCCAGCATTTT
>TRBV5-1|NA|NA|TRBJ2-3
CASSRTQGFGKTDTQYF
TGCGCCAGCAGCAGGACCCAGGGCTTCGGCAAAACAGATACGCAGTATTTT
>TRBV11-3|few|NA|TRBJ2-5
CASSFGRETQYF
TGTGCCAGCAGTTTTGGTCGGGAGACCCAGTACTTC
>TRBV2|NA|NA|TRBJ2-7
CASNGYEQYF
TGTGCCAGCAATGGCTACGAGCAGTACTTC
>TRBV5-1|few|NA|TRBJ1-5
CASSFLGSQPQHF
TGCGCCAGCAGCTTCCTGGGCTCTCAGCCCCAGCATTTT
>TRBV12-3/TRBV12-4|NA|TRBD1|TRBJ1-5
CASSHRGREFYSNQPQHF
TGTGCCAGCAGTCACAGGGGGCGAGAGTTTTACAGCAATCAGCCCCAGCATTTT
>TRBV12-3/TRBV12-4|NA|NA|TRBJ1-1
CASTDGPTEAFF
TGTGCCAGCACCGACGGACCCACTGAAGCTTTCTTT
>TRBV12-3/TRBV12-4|NA|NA|TRBJ2-2
CASSIGTGELFF
TGTGCCAGCTCGATAGGGACCGGGGAGCTGTTTTTT
>TRBV11-2|few|NA|TRBJ2-2
CASSPSGRAGPNTGELFF
TGTGCCAGCAGCCCATCTGGGCGGGCGGGACCGAACACCGGGGAGCTGTTTTTT
>TRBV4-2|NA|NA|TRBJ2-2
CASSQGTRENTGELFF
TGTGCCAGCAGCCAAGGTACGCGGGAGAACACCGGGGAGCTGTTTTTT
>TRBV7-9|NA|NA|TRBJ1-1
CASRRTGSGTEAFF
TGTGCCAGCAGACGCACAGGGTCGGGCACTGAAGCTTTCTTT
>TRBV29-1|NA|NA|TRBJ2-2
CSASGGGGELFF
TGCAGCGCTTCAGGGGGAGGCGGGGAGCTGTTTTTT
>TRBV18|NA|NA|TRBJ1-5
CASSPNRQELYSNQPQHF
TGTGCCAGCTCACCAAATCGACAGGAACTGTATAGCAATCAGCCCCAGCATTTT